These 6 T cell receptor beta chains were all obtained from the same sample, sequenced in a study of a mutant IDH1 vaccine in newly diagnosed glioma. Time point defined: baseline, week 1 (first vaccination visit). This sample's treatment: pre-vaccination baseline after standard-of-care therapy. This table comes from immunoSEQ multiplex PCR, and its TCRdb copy is limited to in-frame clones, with some not included. The table lists some 95,000 clones, around four fifths of them singletons. The sample was PBMCs, taken from a glioma patient treated with radiotherapy, temozolomide or both. The receptors here all came from a man between 40 and 49 years old with glioma.

The rearrangement joins TRBV11-2 to TRBJ2-7; 7 bases fit TRBD1. Per the germline V gene, CDR1 is SGHAT and CDR2 is FQNNGV. V lost 2 bases to trimming and J lost 3 bases; unmatched junction nucleotides: 4. CDR3 length: 14 amino acids. The CDR3 protein is CASSLQGVLYEQYF. CDR3 bases: TGTGCCAGCAGCTTACAGGGGGTGCTCTACGAGCAGTACTTC. The variable domain in full, completed from reference TRBV11-2 and TRBJ2-7, reads EAGVAQSPRYKIIEKRQSVAFWCNPISGHATLYWYQQILGQGPKLLIQFQNNGVVDDSQLPKDRFSAERLKGVDSTLKIQPAKLEDSAVYLCASSLQGVLYEQYFGPGTRLTVT.

CDR3: CASSFRTGGNTEAFF. CDR3 nucleotides: TGTGCCAGCAGCTTCCGGACAGGCGGGAACACTGAAGCTTTCTTT. The chain is built from TRBV5-4 and TRBJ1-1; 7 bases are a match to TRBD1. With 2 bases clipped from V and 1 base from J, the junction kept 5 bases outside the gene matches. The CDR3 runs to 15 residues. CDR1 SGHNT and CDR2 YYREEE come from the germline V gene (reference sequence).

The chain links TRBV6-6 to TRBJ2-7; 9 bases agree with TRBD2. This CDR3 spans 16 amino acids. J gave up 2 bases and V 2 bases, and 7 bases lay outside the gene matches. The V gene's germline CDR1 is MNHNY and CDR2 SVGAGI (reference sequence). In nucleotides, the CDR3 is TGTGCCAGCAGTTACCGCCTTAGCGGGAGCGCCTACGAGCAGTACTTC. Residues: CASSYRLSGSAYEQYF.

This clone appeared a few times. The genes are TRBV27 and TRBJ1-1, with 7 bases lining up with TRBD1. Germline CDR1 MNHEY, CDR2 SMNVEV (reference sequence). J was trimmed by 7 bases and V by 5 bases; bases with no gene match: 10. This CDR3 spans 14 amino acids. DNA for the CDR3: TGTGCCAGCAGTCCTCAGGGAAGGGGGCTTGAAGCTTTCTTT. Translation: CASSPQGRGLEAFF.

Here the CDR3 reads CASSFRTSGGTSYEQYF. CDR3 DNA: TGTGCCAGCAGCTTTAGGACTAGCGGGGGGACCTCCTACGAGCAGTACTTC. V and J are TRBV7-2 and TRBJ2-7, with 14 nucleotides matching TRBD2. The V gene end was trimmed by 3 bases and the J gene end by 0 bases; junction bases not matched to a gene: 4. The CDR3 contains 17 residues. Germline V gene data show CDR1 as SGHTA and CDR2 as FQGNSA.

This sequence joins TRBV18 and TRBJ1-3, with D unresolved. Germline-derived CDR1 and CDR2 are KGHSH and LQKENI. The ends were cut back, 0 bases at V and 2 bases at J, with 11 bases in the middle. This CDR3 has 16 amino acids. The CDR3 sequence is CASSPPYWGTGNTIYF. The CDR3 DNA reads TGTGCCAGCTCACCACCGTATTGGGGAACTGGAAACACCATATATTTT.